One T cell receptor (beta chain) is described in this entry. PCR amplification relied on 60 Vbeta primers (plus 13 Jbeta primers). The assay was immunoSEQ multiplex PCR, and TCRdb's table has in-frame clones only and misses some. The data hold approximately 110,000 clones, with 67% observed a single time. The data belong to a study of cytomegalovirus exposure and HLA in healthy donors. The CDR3 contains 18 residues. V was clipped by 8 bases and J by 4 bases; unmatched bases: 15. In germline, CDR1 is WNHNN, CDR2 SYGVQD (reference sequence). Sequencing was carried out using PBMCs. This chain joins TRBV10-1 and TRBJ1-6, with 9 nucleotides matching TRBD1. The sequence derives from a man younger than 35 in good health and CMV-seropositive. The CDR3 sequence is CASLGDRASVRYNSPLHF. The CDR3 nucleotides are TGCGCCAGCTTAGGGGACAGGGCATCAGTAAGGTATAATTCACCCCTCCACTTT.